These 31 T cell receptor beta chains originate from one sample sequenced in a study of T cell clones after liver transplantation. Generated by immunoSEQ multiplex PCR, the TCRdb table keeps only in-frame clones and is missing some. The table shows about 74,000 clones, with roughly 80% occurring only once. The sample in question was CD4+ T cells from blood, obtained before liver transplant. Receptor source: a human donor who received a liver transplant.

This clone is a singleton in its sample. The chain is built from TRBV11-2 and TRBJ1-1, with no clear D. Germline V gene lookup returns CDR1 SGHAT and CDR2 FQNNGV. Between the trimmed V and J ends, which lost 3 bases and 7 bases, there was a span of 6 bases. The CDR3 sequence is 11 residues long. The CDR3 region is CASSFVVEAFF. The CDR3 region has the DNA TGTGCCAGCAGCTTTGTAGTTGAAGCTTTCTTT.

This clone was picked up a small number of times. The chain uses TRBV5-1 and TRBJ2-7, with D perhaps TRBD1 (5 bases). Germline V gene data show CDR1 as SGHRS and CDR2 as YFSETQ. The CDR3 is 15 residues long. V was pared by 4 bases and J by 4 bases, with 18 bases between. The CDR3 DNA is TGCGCCAGCAGCGTCGGACGCCTCGCAGGGTACGAGCAGTACTTC. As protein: CASSVGRLAGYEQYF.

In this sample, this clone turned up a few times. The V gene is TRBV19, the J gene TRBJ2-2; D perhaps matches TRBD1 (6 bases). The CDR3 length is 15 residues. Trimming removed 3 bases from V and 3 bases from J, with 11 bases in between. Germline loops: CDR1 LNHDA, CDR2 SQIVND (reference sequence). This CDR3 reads CASSMTGFDTGELFF. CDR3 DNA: TGTGCCAGTAGTATGACAGGCTTTGACACCGGGGAGCTGTTTTTT. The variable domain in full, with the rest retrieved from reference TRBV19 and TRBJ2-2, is DGGITQSPKYLFRKEGQNVTLSCEQNLNHDAMYWYRQDPGQGLRLIYYSQIVNDFQKGDIAEGYSVSREKKESFPLTVTSAQKNPTAFYLCASSMTGFDTGELFFGEGSRLTVL.

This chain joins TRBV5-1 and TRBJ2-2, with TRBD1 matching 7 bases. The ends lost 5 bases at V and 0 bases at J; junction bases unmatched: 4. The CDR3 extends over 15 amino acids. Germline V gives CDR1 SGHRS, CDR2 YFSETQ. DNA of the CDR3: TGCGCCAGCAGGCCCGGGACAGCGAACACCGGGGAGCTGTTTTTT. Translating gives CASRPGTANTGELFF.

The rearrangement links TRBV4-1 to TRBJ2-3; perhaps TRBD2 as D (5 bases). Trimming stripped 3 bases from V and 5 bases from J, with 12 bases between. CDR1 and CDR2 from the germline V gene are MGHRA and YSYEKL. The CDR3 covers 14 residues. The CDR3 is CASSHYPGRDTQYF. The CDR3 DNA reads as TGCGCCAGCAGCCACTACCCGGGGAGAGATACGCAGTATTTT.

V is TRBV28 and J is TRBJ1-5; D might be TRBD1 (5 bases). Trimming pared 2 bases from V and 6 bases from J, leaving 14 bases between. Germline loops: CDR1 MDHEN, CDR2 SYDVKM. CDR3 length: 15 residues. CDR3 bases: TGTGCCAGCAGTTTAGGAGGCAGGGAAGGTCAGCCCCAGCATTTT. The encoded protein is CASSLGGREGQPQHF.

The CDR3 DNA reads as TGCGCCAGCAGCCACCTTAGCCGATCCGGCTCAGCTGGCTACACCTTC. This translates into CASSHLSRSGSAGYTF. This chain links TRBV4-3 with TRBJ1-2; D is unclear. This CDR3 contains 16 residues. V lost 3 bases and J lost 7, with 21 bases in between. Germline CDR1 is LGHNA and CDR2 is YSLEER.

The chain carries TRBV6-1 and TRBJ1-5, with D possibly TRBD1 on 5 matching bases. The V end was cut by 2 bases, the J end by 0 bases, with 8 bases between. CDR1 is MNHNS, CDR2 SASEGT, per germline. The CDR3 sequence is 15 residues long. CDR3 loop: CASSELGVSNQPQHF. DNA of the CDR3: TGTGCCAGCAGTGAACTGGGGGTTAGCAATCAGCCCCAGCATTTT.

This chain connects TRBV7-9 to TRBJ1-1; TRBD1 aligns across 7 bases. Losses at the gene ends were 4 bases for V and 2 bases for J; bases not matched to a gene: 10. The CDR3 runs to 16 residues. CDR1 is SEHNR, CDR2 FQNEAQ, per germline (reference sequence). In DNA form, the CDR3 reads TGTGCCAGCAGCTCCCACGGCCAGGGGGAAAACACTGAAGCTTTCTTT. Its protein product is CASSSHGQGENTEAFF. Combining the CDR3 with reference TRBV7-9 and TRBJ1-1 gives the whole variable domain DTGVSQNPRHKITKRGQNVTFRCDPISEHNRLYWYRQTLGQGPEFLTYFQNEAQLEKSRLLSDRFSAERPKGSFSTLEIQRTEQGDSAMYLCASSSHGQGENTEAFFGQGTRLTVV.

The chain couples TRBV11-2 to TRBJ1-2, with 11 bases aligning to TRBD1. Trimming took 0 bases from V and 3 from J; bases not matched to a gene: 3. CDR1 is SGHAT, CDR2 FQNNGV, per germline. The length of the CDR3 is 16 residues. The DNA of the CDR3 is TGTGCCAGCAGCTTAGAAGGACAGGGGGCGTACTATGGCTACACCTTC. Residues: CASSLEGQGAYYGYTF.

The CDR3, as DNA: TGCGCCAGCAGCTTGAATCTGGGACTAGCGGGAGGAGATGAGCAGTTCTTC. It encodes CASSLNLGLAGGDEQFF. The chain links TRBV5-1 to TRBJ2-1; 15 bases line up with TRBD2. The CDR3 totals 17 residues. Trimming took 1 base from V and 8 from J; bases not matched to a gene: 7. The germline V gene encodes CDR1 SGHRS and CDR2 YFSETQ.

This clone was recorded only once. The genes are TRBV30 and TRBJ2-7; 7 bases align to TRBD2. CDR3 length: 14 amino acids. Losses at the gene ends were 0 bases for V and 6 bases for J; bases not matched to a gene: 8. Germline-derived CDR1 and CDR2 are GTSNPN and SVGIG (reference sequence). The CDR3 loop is CAWSVGGSSGEQYF. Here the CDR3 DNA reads TGTGCCTGGAGTGTCGGCGGGAGTAGCGGCGAGCAGTACTTC.

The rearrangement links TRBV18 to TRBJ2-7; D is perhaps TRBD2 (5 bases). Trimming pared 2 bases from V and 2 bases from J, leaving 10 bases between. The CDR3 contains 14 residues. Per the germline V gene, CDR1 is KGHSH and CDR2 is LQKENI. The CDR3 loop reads CASSPRGQPYEQYF. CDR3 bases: TGTGCCAGCTCACCAAGAGGGCAGCCCTACGAGCAGTACTTC.

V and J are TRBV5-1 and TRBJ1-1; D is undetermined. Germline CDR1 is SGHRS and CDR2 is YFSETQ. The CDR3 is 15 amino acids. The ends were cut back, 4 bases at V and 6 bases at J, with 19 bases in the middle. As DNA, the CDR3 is TGCGCCAGCAGCCCTACGGCCTCCGCCAGGCCTGAAGCTTTCTTT. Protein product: CASSPTASARPEAFF.

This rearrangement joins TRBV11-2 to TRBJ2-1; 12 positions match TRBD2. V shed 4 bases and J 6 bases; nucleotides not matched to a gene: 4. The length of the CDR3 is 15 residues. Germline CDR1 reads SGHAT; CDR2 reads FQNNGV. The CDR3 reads CASSSGLAGPNEQFF. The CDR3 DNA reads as TGTGCCAGCAGCTCGGGACTAGCGGGCCCCAATGAGCAGTTCTTC.

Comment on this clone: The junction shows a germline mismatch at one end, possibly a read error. Here the CDR3 reads CASSLIAGDGVF. The CDR3 DNA reads TGTGCCAGCAGCTTAATAGCGGGAGACGGAGTCTTC. This chain links TRBV5-5 with TRBJ2-1, with 9 nucleotides matching TRBD2. The CDR3 length is 12 residues. Looked up from germline, CDR1 is SGHKS and CDR2 is YYEKEE (reference sequence). Using reference TRBV5-5 and TRBJ2-1 for the parts outside the CDR3, the full variable domain is DAGVTQSPTHLIKTRGQQVTLRCSPISGHKSVSWYQQVLGQGPQFIFQYYEKEERGRGNFPDRFSARQFPNYSSELNVNALLLGDSALYLCASSLIAGDGVFGPGTRLTVL.

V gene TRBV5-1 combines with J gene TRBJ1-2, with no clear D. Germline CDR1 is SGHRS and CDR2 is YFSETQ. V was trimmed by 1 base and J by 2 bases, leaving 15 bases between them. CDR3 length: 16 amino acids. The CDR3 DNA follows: TGCGCCAGCAGCTTGACCCCTCGTGGGCAGAACTATGGCTACACCTTC. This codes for CASSLTPRGQNYGYTF.

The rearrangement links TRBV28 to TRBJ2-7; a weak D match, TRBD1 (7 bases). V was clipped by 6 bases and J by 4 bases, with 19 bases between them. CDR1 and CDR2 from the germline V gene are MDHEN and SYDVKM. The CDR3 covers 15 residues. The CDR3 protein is CASSLRGAGGYEQYF. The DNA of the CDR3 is TGTGCCAGCAGCCTAAGAGGGGCAGGGGGGTACGAGCAGTACTTC.

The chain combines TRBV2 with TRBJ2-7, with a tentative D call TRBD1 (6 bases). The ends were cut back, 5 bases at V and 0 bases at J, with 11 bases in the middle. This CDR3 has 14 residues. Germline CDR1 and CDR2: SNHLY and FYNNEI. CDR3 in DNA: TGTGCCAGCAGTTCAAGGGGACACTCCTACGAGCAGTACTTC. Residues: CASSSRGHSYEQYF.

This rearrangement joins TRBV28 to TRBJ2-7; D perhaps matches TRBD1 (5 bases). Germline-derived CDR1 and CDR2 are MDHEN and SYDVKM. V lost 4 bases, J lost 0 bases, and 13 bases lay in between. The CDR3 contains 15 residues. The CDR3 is CASSSSTTASYEQYF. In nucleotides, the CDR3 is TGTGCCAGCAGTTCGTCGACGACAGCCTCCTACGAGCAGTACTTC. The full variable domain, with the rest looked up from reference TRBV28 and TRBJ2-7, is DVKVTQSSRYLVKRTGEKVFLECVQDMDHENMFWYRQDPGLGLRLIYFSYDVKMKEKGDIPEGYSVSREKKERFSLILESASTNQTSMYLCASSSSTTASYEQYFGPGTRLTVT.

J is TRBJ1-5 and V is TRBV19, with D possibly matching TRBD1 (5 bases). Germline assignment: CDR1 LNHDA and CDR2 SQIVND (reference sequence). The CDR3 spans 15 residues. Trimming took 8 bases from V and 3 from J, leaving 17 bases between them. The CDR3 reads CASDRQRASNQPQHF. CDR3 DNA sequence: TGTGCCAGTGACCGACAGCGTGCTTCCAATCAGCCCCAGCATTTT.

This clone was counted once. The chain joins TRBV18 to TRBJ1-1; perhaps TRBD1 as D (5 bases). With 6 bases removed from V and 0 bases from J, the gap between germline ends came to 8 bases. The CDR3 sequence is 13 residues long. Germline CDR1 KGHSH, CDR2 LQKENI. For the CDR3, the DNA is TGTGCCAGCTCGACAGATATGAACACTGAAGCTTTCTTT. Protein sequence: CASSTDMNTEAFF.

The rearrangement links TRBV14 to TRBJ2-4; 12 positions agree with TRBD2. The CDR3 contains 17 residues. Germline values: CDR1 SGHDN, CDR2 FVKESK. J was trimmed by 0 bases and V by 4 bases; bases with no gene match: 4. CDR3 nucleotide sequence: TGTGCCAGCAGCCCAGGACTAGCGGGATTAGCCAAAAACATTCAGTACTTC. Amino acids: CASSPGLAGLAKNIQYF.

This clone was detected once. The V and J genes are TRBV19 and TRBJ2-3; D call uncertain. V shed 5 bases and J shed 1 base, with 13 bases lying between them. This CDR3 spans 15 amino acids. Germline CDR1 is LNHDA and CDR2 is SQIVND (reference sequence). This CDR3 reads CASSDRAFGTDTQYF. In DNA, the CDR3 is TGTGCCAGTAGTGACCGGGCGTTTGGCACAGATACGCAGTATTTT. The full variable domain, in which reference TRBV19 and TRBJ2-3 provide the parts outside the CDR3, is DGGITQSPKYLFRKEGQNVTLSCEQNLNHDAMYWYRQDPGQGLRLIYYSQIVNDFQKGDIAEGYSVSREKKESFPLTVTSAQKNPTAFYLCASSDRAFGTDTQYFGPGTRLTVL.

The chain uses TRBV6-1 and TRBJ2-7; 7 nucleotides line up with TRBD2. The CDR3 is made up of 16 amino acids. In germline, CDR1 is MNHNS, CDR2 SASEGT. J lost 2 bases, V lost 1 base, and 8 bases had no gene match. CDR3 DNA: TGTGCCAGCAGTGAAGGGGGGAGCGGGACCCCCTACGAGCAGTACTTC. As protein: CASSEGGSGTPYEQYF.

The CDR3 loop reads CASSLTGGSYNEQFF. Here the CDR3 DNA reads TGTGCCAGCAGTCTCACGGGTGGCTCCTACAATGAGCAGTTCTTC. The V call is TRBV5-4, the J call TRBJ2-1; D is undetermined. Germline CDR1 SGHNT, CDR2 YYREEE (reference sequence). This CDR3 has 15 amino acids. V was pared by 5 bases and J by 0 bases, with 12 bases between.

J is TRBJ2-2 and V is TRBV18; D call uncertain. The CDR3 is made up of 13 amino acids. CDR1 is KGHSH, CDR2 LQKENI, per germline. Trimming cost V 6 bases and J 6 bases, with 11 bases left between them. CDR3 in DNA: TGTGCCAGCTCCGGGCGTGAGGCCGGGGAGCTGTTTTTT. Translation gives CASSGREAGELFF.

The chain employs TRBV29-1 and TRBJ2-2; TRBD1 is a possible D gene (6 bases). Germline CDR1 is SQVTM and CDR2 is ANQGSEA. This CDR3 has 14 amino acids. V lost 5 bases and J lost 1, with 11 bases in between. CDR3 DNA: TGCAGCGTTCGGGCACAGGGGAACACCGGGGAGCTGTTTTTT. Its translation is CSVRAQGNTGELFF.

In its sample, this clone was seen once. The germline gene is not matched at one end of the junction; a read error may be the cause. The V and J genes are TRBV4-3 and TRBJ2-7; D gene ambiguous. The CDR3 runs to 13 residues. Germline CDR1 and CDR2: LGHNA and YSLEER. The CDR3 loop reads CASSQDVEAEQCF. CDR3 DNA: TGCGCCAGCAGCCAAGATGTAGAGGCAGAGCAGTGCTTC.

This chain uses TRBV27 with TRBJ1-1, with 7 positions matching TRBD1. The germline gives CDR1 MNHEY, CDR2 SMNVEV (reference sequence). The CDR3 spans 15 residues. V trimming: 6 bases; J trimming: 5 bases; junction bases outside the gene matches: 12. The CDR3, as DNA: TGTGCCAGCAGGGGGATAGGGGGCTGGGCGACTGAAGCTTTCTTT. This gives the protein CASRGIGGWATEAFF.

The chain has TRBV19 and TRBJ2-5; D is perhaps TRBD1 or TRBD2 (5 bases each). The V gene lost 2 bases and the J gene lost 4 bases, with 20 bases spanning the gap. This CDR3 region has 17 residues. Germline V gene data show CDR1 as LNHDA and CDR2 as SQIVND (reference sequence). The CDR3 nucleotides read TGTGCCAGTAGTATAAGCCGCGGGTCACCGAGGGGAGAGACCCAGTACTTC. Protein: CASSISRGSPRGETQYF.